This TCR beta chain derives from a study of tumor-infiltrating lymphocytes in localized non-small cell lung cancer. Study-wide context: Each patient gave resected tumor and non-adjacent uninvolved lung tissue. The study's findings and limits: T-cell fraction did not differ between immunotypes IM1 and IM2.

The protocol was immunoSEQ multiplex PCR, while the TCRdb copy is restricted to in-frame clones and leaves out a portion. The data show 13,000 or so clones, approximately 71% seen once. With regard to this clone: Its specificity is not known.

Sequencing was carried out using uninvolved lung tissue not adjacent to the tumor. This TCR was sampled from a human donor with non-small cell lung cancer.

The DNA of the CDR3 is TGTGCCTGGAGTGTAGGGACAGGGCTCTACGAGCAGTACTTC. Encoded protein: CAWSVGTGLYEQYF. The chain is built from TRBV30 and TRBJ2-7, with 9 positions matching TRBD1. V dropped 0 bases and J dropped 3; count of bases not matched to a gene: 3. CDR1 is GTSNPN and CDR2 is SVGIG in the germline V gene (reference sequence). The CDR3 length is 14 residues.